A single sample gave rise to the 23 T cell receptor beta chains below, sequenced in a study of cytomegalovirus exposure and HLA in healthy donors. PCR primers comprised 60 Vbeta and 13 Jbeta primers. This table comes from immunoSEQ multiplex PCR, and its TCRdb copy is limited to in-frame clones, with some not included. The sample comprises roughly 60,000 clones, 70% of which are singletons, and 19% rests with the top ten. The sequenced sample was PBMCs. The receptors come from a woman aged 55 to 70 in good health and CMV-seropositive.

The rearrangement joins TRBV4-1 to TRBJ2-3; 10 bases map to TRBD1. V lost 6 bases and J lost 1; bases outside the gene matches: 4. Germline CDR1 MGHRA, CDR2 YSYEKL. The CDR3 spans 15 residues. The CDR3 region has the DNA TGCGCCAGCAGGTACGGGACAGGGGGCACAGATACGCAGTATTTT. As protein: CASRYGTGGTDTQYF.

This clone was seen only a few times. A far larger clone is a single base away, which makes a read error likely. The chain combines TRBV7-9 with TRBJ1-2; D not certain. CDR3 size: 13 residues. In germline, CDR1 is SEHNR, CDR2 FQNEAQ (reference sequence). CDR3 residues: CSSSLEAAYGYTF. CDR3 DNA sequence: TGTTCCAGCAGCTTGGAGGCGGCCTATGGCTACACCTTC. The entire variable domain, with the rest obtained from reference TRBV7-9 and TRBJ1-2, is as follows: DTGVSQNPRHKITKRGQNVTFRCDPISEHNRLYWYRQTLGQGPEFLTYFQNEAQLEKSRLLSDRFSAERPKGSFSTLEIQRTEQGDSAMYLCSSSLEAAYGYTFGSGTRLTVV.

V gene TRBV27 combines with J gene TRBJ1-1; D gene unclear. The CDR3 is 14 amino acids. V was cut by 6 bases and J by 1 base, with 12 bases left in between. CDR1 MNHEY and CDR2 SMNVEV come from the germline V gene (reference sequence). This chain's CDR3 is CASSFSGANTEAFF. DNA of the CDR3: TGTGCCAGCAGCTTCTCGGGAGCGAACACTGAAGCTTTCTTT.

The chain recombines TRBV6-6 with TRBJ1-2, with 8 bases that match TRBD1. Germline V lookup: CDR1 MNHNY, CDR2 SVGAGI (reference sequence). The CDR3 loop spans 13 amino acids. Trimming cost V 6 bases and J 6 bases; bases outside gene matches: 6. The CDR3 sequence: CASRPGQDNGYTF. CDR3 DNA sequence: TGTGCCAGCAGACCGGGACAGGATAATGGCTACACCTTC.

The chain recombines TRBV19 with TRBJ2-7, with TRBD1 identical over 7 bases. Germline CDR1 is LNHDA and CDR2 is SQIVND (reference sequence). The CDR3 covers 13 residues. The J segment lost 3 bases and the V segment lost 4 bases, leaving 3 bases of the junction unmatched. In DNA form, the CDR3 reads TGTGCCAGTAGTAAGGGACAGCTCTACGAGCAGTACTTC. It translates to CASSKGQLYEQYF.

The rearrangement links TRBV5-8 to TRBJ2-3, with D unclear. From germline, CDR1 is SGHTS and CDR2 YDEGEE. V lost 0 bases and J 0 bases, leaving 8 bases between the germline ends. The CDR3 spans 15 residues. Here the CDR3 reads CASSLGKLSTDTQYF. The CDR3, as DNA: TGTGCCAGCAGCTTGGGTAAATTGAGCACAGATACGCAGTATTTT.

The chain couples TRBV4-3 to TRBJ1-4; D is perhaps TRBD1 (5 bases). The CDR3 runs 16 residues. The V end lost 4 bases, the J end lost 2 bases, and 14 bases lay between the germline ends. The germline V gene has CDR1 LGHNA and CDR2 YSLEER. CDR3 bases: TGCGCCAGCAGCCCCGACAGCCTGATGACTAATGAAAAACTGTTTTTT. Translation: CASSPDSLMTNEKLFF.

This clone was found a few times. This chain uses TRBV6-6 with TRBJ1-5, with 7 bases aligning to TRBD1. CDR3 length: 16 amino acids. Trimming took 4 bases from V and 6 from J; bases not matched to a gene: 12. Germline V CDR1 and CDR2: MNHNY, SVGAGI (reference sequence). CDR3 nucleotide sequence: TGTGCCAGCAGTTTCTCCTTAGACAGGACAGGTCAGCCCCAGCATTTT. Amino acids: CASSFSLDRTGQPQHF.

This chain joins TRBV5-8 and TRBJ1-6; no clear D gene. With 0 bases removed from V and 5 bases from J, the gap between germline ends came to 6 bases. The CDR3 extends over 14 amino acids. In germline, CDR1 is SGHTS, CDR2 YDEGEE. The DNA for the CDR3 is TGTGCCAGCAGCTTGGGCGCGGATAATTCACCCCTCCACTTT. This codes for CASSLGADNSPLHF. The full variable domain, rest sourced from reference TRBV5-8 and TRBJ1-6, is EAGVTQSPTHLIKTRGQQATLRCSPISGHTSVYWYQQALGLGLQFLLWYDEGEERNRGNFPPRFSGRQFPNYSSELNVNALELEDSALYLCASSLGADNSPLHFGNGTRLTVT.

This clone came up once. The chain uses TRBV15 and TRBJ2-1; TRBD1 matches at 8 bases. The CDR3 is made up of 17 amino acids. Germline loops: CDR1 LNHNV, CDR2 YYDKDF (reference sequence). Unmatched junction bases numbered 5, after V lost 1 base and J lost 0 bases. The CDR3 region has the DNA TGTGCCACCAGCAGAGTAACAGGGGGGAGCTCCTACAATGAGCAGTTCTTC. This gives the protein CATSRVTGGSSYNEQFF.

The CDR3 region is CASSQERTASPPLHF. The DNA of the CDR3 is TGCGCCAGCAGCCAAGAACGGACAGCATCTCCACCCCTCCACTTT. V gene TRBV4-3 combines with J gene TRBJ1-6, with D tentatively TRBD1 (6 bases). The V gene lost 0 bases and the J gene lost 11 bases, with 14 bases spanning the gap. Germline loops: CDR1 LGHNA, CDR2 YSLEER. There are 15 residues in the CDR3.

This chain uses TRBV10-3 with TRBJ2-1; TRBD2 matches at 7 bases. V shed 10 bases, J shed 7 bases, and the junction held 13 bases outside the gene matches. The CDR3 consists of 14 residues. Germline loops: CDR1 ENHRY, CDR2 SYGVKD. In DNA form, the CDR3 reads TGTGCCACCACACCACTGACTAGCTCAAATGAGCAGTTCTTC. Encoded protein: CATTPLTSSNEQFF.

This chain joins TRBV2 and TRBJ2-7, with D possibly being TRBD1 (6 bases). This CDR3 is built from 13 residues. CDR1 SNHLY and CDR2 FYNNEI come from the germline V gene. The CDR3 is CAIKQGFSYEQYF. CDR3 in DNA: TGTGCGATAAAGCAGGGGTTTTCCTACGAGCAGTACTTC.

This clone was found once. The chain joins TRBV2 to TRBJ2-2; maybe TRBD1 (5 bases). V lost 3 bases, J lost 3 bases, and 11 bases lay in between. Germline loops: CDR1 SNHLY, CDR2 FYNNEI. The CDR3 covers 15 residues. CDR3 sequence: CASSEAGIYTGELFF. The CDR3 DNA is TGTGCCAGCAGTGAGGCAGGGATTTACACCGGGGAGCTGTTTTTT.

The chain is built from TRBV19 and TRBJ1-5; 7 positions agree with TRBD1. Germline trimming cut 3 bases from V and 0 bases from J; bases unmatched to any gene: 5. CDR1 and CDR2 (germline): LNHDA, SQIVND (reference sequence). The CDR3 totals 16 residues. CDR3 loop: CASSIRTGSSNQPQHF. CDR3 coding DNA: TGTGCCAGTAGTATCCGGACAGGAAGTAGCAATCAGCCCCAGCATTTT. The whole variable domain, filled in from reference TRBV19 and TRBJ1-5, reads DGGITQSPKYLFRKEGQNVTLSCEQNLNHDAMYWYRQDPGQGLRLIYYSQIVNDFQKGDIAEGYSVSREKKESFPLTVTSAQKNPTAFYLCASSIRTGSSNQPQHFGDGTRLSIL.

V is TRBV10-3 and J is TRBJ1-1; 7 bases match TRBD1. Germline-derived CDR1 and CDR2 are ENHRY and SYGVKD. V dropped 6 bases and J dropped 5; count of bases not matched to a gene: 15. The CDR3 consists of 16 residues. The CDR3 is CAIRYGTDSMGTEAFF. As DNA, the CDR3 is TGTGCCATCAGATACGGGACAGATAGCATGGGAACTGAAGCTTTCTTT.

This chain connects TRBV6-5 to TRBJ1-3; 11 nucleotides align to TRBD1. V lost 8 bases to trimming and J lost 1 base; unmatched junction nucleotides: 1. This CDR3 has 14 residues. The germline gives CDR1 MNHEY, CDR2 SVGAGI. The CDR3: CASGTGGSGNTIYF. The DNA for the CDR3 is TGTGCCAGCGGGACAGGGGGGTCTGGAAACACCATATATTTT.

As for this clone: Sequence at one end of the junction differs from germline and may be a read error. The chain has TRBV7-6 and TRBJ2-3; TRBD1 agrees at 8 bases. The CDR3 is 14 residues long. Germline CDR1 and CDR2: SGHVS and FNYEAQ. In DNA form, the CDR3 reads TGTGCCAGCAGCCCCAGGGGGCGCACAGATACGCAGTGTTTT. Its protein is CASSPRGRTDTQCF.

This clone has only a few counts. Here the CDR3 DNA reads TGCGCCAGCAGCCAAGATGCAGGCGTCTCCTACGAGCAGTACTTC. Its protein product is CASSQDAGVSYEQYF. The rearrangement joins TRBV4-3 to TRBJ2-7; D not resolved. With 0 bases removed from V and 0 bases from J, the gap between germline ends came to 9 bases. The CDR3 covers 15 residues. The germline CDR1 and CDR2 sequences are LGHNA and YSLEER.

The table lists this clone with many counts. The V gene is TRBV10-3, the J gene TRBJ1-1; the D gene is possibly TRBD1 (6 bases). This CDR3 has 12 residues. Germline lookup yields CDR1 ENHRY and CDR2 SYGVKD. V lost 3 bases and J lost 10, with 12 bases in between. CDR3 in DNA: TGTGCCATCAGTGAATGGGGAGGGGGAGCTTTCTTT. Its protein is CAISEWGGGAFF.

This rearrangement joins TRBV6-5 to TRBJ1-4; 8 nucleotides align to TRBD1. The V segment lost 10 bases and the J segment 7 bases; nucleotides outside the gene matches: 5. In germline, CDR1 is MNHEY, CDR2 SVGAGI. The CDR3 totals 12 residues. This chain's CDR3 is CATRGTGEKLFF. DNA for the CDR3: TGTGCCACCCGCGGGACAGGTGAAAAACTGTTTTTT.

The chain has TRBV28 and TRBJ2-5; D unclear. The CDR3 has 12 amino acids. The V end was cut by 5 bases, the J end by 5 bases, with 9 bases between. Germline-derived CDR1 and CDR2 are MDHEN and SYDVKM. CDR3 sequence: CASSPFRETQYF. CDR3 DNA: TGTGCCAGCAGTCCCTTTCGGGAGACCCAGTACTTC.

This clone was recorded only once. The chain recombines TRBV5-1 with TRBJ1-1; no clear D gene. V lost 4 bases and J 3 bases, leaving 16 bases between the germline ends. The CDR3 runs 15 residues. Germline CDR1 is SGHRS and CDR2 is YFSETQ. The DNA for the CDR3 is TGCGCCAGCAGCAAGCCGAGGGATCTTGACACTGAAGCTTTCTTT. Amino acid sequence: CASSKPRDLDTEAFF. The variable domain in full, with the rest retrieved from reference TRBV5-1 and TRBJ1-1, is KAGVTQTPRYLIKTRGQQVTLSCSPISGHRSVSWYQQTPGQGLQFLFEYFSETQRNKGNFPGRFSGRQFSNSRSEMNVSTLELGDSALYLCASSKPRDLDTEAFFGQGTRLTVV.